This TCR beta chain came from a study of identifying expanded T cells in peripheral blood. Only in-frame clones appear in the TCRdb table, and some are missing; sequencing was by immunoSEQ multiplex PCR. The table lists more than 75,000 clones, about nine tenths of them singletons. The CDR3 consists of 12 residues. The germline V gene has CDR1 SGHRS and CDR2 YFSETQ. V was pared by 4 bases and J by 6 bases, with 9 bases between. This TCR was sampled from a person aged 18 to 75 in good health. Specimen: blood. J is TRBJ2-3 and V is TRBV5-1; D possibly corresponds to TRBD2 (5 bases). CDR3 sequence: CASSHPGDTQYF. The CDR3 DNA is TGCGCCAGCAGCCACCCGGGGGATACGCAGTATTTT.